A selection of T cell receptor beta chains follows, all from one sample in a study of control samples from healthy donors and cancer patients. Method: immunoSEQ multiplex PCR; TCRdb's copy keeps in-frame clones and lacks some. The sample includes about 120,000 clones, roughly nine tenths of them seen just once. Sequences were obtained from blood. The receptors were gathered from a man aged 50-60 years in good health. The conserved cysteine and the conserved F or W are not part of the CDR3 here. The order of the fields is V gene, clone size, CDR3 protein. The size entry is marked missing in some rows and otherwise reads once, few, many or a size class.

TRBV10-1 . ASSESLLMEGMRSNYGYT
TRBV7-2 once ASSLRLGGAKISEKLF
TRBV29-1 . SAGTEFGNTIY
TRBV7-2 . ASSLVRTSELYEQY
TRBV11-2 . ASSTTGTGASGGYT
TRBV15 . ATSRDREIYEQY
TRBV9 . ASSVSHRLGNEKLF
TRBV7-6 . ASSPWTGGKNTEAF
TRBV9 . ASSVEEDTQY
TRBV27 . ASSSGTGGHEQY
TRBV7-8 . ASSLRGQNTEAF
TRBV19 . ASSTQGADGELF
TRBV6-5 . ASSYWDGPDGYT
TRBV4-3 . ASSRGWAGASYEQY
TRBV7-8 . ASSPGFWDEQF
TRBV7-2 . ASSLSGYTDTQY
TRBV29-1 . SVEQGSAF
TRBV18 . ASSPVTGTGAYEQY
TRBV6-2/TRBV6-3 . ASSPRGGANYGYT
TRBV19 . ASSISRTSGDYNEQF
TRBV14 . ASSQIAGGFNEQF
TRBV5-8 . ANGRNIGNTIY
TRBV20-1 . SANRVVGQY
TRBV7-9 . ASSPRQGAYPEAF
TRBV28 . ASTDRVETQY
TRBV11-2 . ASSLGTRGYEQY
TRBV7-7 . ASSLGGSFGTETQY
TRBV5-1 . ASSLAVGRDTEAF
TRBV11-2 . ASSLDRADTQY
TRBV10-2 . ASSGRVSDEQY
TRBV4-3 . ASSQDIPGTGYGYT
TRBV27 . ASSLFRPLDTQY
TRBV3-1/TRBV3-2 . ASSQGSMDYT
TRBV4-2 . ASSQDPEYYEQY
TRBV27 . ASSLSGGRGPIYEQY
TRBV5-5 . ASSSGLAGRKEQF
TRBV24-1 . ATSDPLTSGGAGINNEQF
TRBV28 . ASSFGGGGTDTQY
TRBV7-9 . ASSLAEGTGELF
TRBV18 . ASSPTQETQY
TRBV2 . ASSKQGNTNEKLF
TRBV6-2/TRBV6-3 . ASSYLEGPSGYT
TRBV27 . ASSLRGMNTEAF
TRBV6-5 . ASSYRGMPYNEQF
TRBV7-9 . ASSPDIWNTEAF
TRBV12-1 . ASSYGREQF
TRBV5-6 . ASSSRDRDEKLF
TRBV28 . ASSRLRDRFYSNQPQH
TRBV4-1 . ASSPTPPRKLNYGYT
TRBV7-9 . ASRSFRGGSGNTIY